This is a list of T cell receptor beta chains from one sample in a study of early T cells in non-severe SARS-CoV-2 infection. TCRdb itself ran the 5' RACE reads through MiXCR, one entry per CDR3 protein. The table has 100,000 to 150,000 distinct CDR3 sequences, about 15% seen once. The specimen was whole blood. The receptors come from an adult who was a healthcare worker with PCR-confirmed SARS-CoV-2 infection or an uninfected control (not recorded which). Each CDR3 is given with its conserved first and last residue. D genes are given only for firm matches. Clone size is stated in some rows and not others, as once, few, many or a class when expanded.

cdr3_nt: TGTGCCAGCAGCCCGGGACTAGCGGGGGGGATCACCTACAATGAGCAGTTCTTC
cdr3_aa: CASSPGLAGGITYNEQFF
d_call: TRBD2
clone_size: few
v_call: TRBV5-6
j_call: TRBJ2-1

cdr3_nt: TGTGCCAGCAGCCCGGGACGGGTCACTGAAAAACTGTTTTTT
cdr3_aa: CASSPGRVTEKLFF
d_call: NA
clone_size: NA
v_call: TRBV11-2
j_call: TRBJ1-4

cdr3_nt: TGTGCCAGCGGACAGGGGAGAGACTATGGCTACACCTTC
cdr3_aa: CASGQGRDYGYTF
d_call: TRBD1
clone_size: few
v_call: TRBV6-1
j_call: TRBJ1-2

cdr3_nt: TGTGCCAGCAGCCTGGGTTTCACCTACGAGCAGTACTTC
cdr3_aa: CASSLGFTYEQYF
d_call: NA
clone_size: many
v_call: TRBV7-9
j_call: TRBJ2-7

cdr3_nt: TGTGCCTGGAGCTTGGGCACAGATACGCAGTATTTT
cdr3_aa: CAWSLGTDTQYF
d_call: NA
clone_size: NA
v_call: TRBV30
j_call: TRBJ2-3

cdr3_nt: TGTGCCAGCAGCTTCGCCAGGGAAGAGACCCAGTACTTC
cdr3_aa: CASSFAREETQYF
d_call: NA
clone_size: few
v_call: TRBV7-2
j_call: TRBJ2-5

cdr3_nt: TGTGCCAGCTCACCACAAAAACAACAGGTCGCAGGGACTGAAGCTTTCTTT
cdr3_aa: CASSPQKQQVAGTEAFF
d_call: NA
clone_size: few
v_call: TRBV18
j_call: TRBJ1-1

cdr3_nt: TGTGCCAGCAGTCCGGGACAACGGAACACTGAAGCTTTCTTT
cdr3_aa: CASSPGQRNTEAFF
d_call: NA
clone_size: few
v_call: TRBV6-4
j_call: TRBJ1-1

cdr3_nt: TGTGCCAGCAGCTTATCCGGGACAGCGAACACTGAAGCTTTCTTT
cdr3_aa: CASSLSGTANTEAFF
d_call: TRBD1
clone_size: few
v_call: TRBV11-2
j_call: TRBJ1-1

cdr3_nt: TGCAGCGTTGAAGTTATGCGGGTTGAGCAGTTCTTC
cdr3_aa: CSVEVMRVEQFF
d_call: NA
clone_size: NA
v_call: TRBV29-1
j_call: TRBJ2-1

cdr3_nt: TGTGCCAGCAGCTGGACCCCGTCGAGGGAGCAGTACTTC
cdr3_aa: CASSWTPSREQYF
d_call: NA
clone_size: NA
v_call: TRBV7-9
j_call: TRBJ2-7

cdr3_nt: TGTGCCAGCAGTTACGAAGCAGCTGGTAATTCACCCCTCCACTTT
cdr3_aa: CASSYEAAGNSPLHF
d_call: NA
clone_size: NA
v_call: TRBV6-5
j_call: TRBJ1-6

cdr3_nt: TGCAGTGCCAGAGTCGGGACCTATAGCAATCAGCCCCAGCATTTT
cdr3_aa: CSARVGTYSNQPQHF
d_call: NA
clone_size: NA
v_call: TRBV20-1
j_call: TRBJ1-5

cdr3_nt: TGTGCTAGCGGGCCTCTTGGGTCTACGGGCTCCTACGAGCAGTACTTC
cdr3_aa: CASGPLGSTGSYEQYF
d_call: NA
clone_size: many
v_call: TRBV12-5
j_call: TRBJ2-7

cdr3_nt: TGTGCCAGCAGCCCGGAGACAGTCGGGTACCGCTACGAGCAGTACTTC
cdr3_aa: CASSPETVGYRYEQYF
d_call: NA
clone_size: NA
v_call: TRBV3-1
j_call: TRBJ2-7

cdr3_nt: TGTGCCAGCAGTCCTAGAGTTGAGCAGTTCTTC
cdr3_aa: CASSPRVEQFF
d_call: NA
clone_size: few
v_call: TRBV12-3/TRBV12-4
j_call: TRBJ2-1